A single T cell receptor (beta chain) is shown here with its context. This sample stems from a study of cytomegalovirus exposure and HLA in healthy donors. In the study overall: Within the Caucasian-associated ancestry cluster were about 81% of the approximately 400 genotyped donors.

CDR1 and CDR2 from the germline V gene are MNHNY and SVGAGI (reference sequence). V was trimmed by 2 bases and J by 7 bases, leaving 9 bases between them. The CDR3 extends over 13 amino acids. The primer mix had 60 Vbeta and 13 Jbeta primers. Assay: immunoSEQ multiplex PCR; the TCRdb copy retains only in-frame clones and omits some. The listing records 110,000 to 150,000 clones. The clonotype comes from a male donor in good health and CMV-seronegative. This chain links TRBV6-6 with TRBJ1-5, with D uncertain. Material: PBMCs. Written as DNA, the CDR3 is TGTGCCAGCAGTTACGGGGAGGTCCAGCCCCAGCATTTT. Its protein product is CASSYGEVQPQHF.